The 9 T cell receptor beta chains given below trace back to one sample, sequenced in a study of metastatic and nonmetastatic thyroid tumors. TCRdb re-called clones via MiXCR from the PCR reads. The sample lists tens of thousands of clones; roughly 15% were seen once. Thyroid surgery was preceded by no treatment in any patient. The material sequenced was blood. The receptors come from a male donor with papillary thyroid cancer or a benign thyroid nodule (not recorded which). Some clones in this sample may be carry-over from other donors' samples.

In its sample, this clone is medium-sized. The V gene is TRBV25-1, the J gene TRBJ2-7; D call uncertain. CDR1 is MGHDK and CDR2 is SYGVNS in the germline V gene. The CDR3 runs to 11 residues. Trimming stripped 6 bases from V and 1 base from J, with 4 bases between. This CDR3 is CASRGSYEQYF. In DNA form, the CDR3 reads TGTGCCAGCAGGGGTTCCTACGAGCAGTACTTC.

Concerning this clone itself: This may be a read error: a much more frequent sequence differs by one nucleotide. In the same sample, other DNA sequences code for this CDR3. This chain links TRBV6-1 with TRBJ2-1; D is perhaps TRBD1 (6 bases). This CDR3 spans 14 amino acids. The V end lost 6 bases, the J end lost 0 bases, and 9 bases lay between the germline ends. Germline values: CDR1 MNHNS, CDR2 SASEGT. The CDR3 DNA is TGTGCCAGCAGCACAGGGAGCTCCTACAATGAGCAGTTCTTC. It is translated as CASSTGSSYNEQFF.

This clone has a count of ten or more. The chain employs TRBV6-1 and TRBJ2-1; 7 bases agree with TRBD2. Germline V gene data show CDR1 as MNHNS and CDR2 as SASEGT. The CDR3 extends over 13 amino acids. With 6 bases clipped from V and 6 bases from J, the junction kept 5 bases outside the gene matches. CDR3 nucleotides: TGTGCCAGCAGCCCCTCGGGGGGCAATGAGCAGTTCTTC. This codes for CASSPSGGNEQFF.

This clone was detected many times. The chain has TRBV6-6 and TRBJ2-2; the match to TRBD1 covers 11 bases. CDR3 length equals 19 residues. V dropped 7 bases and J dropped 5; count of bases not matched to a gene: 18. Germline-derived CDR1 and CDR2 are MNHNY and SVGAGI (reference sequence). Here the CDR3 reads CASTLSFRTGGRGTGELFF. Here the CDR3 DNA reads TGTGCCAGCACCCTCTCCTTTAGGACAGGGGGCAGGGGAACCGGGGAGCTGTTTTTT.

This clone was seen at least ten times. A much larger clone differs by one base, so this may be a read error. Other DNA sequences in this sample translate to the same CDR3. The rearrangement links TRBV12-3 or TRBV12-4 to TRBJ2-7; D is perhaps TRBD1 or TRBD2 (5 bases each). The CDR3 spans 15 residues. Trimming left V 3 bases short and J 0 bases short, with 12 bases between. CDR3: CASSFGVGASYEQYF. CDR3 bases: TGTGCCAGCAGTTTCGGGGTTGGGGCCTCCTACGAGCAGTACTTC.

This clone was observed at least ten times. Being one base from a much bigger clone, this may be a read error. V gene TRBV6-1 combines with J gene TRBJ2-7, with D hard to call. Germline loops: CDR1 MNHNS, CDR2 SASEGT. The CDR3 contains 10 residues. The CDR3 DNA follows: TGTGTCAGCAGGCTCTACGAGCAGTACTTC. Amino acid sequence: CVSRLYEQYF.

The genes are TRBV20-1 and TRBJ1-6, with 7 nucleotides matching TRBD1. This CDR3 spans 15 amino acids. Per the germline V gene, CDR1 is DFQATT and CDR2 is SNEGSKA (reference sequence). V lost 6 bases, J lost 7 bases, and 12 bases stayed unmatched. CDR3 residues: CSALASGRGNSPLHF. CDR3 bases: TGCAGTGCCTTAGCCTCTGGCAGGGGGAATTCACCCCTCCACTTT.

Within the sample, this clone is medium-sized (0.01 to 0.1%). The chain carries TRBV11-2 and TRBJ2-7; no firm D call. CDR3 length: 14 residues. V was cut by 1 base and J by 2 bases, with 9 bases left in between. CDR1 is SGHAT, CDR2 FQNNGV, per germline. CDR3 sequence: CASSLGPSPYEQYF. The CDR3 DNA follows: TGTGCCAGCAGCTTAGGCCCCTCTCCCTACGAGCAGTACTTC.

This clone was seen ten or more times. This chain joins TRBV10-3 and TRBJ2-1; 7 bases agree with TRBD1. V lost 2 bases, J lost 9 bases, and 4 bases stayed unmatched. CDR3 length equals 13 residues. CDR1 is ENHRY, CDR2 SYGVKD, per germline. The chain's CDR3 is CAISEDRESEQFF. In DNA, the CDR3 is TGTGCCATCAGTGAGGACAGGGAAAGTGAGCAGTTCTTC.